The next 22 T cell receptor beta chains were all read from a single sample in a study of post-analysis software for immune sequencing data. General study results and limits: Among a few TRBV segments more frequent in patients than controls were TRBV5-6, TRBV5-1 and TRBV20-1.

The TCR beta cDNA libraries carried unique molecular identifiers. TCRdb itself ran the PCR reads through MiXCR, one entry per CDR3 protein. The table includes a few hundred thousand distinct CDR3 sequences, around 37% detected once. Their specific antigens are unknown. The sequencing input was blood. The receptors shown here come from a girl aged 10-17 years with multiple sclerosis.

On this clonotype: One end of the junction does not line up with germline, which may come from a read error. The rearrangement links TRBV11-2 to TRBJ1-2; D possibly corresponds to TRBD1 (5 bases). The V gene's germline CDR1 is SGHAT and CDR2 FQNNGV. This CDR3 comprises 13 residues. The CDR3 DNA sequence: TGTGCCTGCAGCCTCCAGGGCGGCTATGGCTACACCTTC. Residues: CACSLQGGYGYTF. Drawing the rest from reference TRBV11-2 and TRBJ1-2, the complete variable domain is EAGVAQSPRYKIIEKRQSVAFWCNPISGHATLYWYQQILGQGPKLLIQFQNNGVVDDSQLPKDRFSAERLKGVDSTLKIQPAKLEDSAVYLCACSLQGGYGYTFGSGTRLTVV.

The chain uses TRBV24-1 and TRBJ2-1; a weak D match, TRBD1 (6 bases). CDR3 length equals 17 residues. CDR1 and CDR2 (germline): KGHDR, SFDVKD. V was trimmed by 4 bases and J by 9 bases, leaving 24 bases between them. The CDR3 region has the DNA TGTGCCACCAGTGACCGAACGACAGGCGCCGGGTTGAGTGAGCAGTTCTTC. Encoded protein: CATSDRTTGAGLSEQFF.

This chain joins TRBV5-5 and TRBJ2-2; D is undetermined. The CDR3 is made up of 15 amino acids. The V and J ends lost 6 bases and 1 base respectively, with 13 bases between them. Germline assignment: CDR1 SGHKS and CDR2 YYEKEE (reference sequence). This CDR3 reads CASTFETMNTGELFF. The CDR3 DNA follows: TGTGCCAGCACCTTCGAGACGATGAACACCGGGGAGCTGTTTTTT.

This clonotype has more than one count but fewer than ten. The CDR3 spells CASSPGPATFTGELFF. In DNA, the CDR3 is TGTGCCAGCAGCCCCGGACCCGCCACCTTCACCGGGGAGCTGTTTTTT. This sequence joins TRBV5-4 and TRBJ2-2; D is uncertain. This CDR3 contains 16 residues. V lost 4 bases, J lost 4 bases, and 17 bases lay in between. The V gene's germline CDR1 is SGHNT and CDR2 YYREEE (reference sequence).

The CDR3 spells CASSQVGRYNEQFF. CDR3 sequence (DNA): TGCGCCAGCAGCCAAGTAGGGCGCTACAATGAGCAGTTCTTC. This chain joins TRBV4-1 and TRBJ2-1, with D unclear. This CDR3 comprises 14 residues. Trimming removed 1 base at V and 3 bases at J, with 7 bases between. From germline, CDR1 is MGHRA and CDR2 YSYEKL.

The chain has TRBV5-5 and TRBJ1-5; D is perhaps TRBD1 (6 bases). The CDR3 length is 14 residues. Germline-derived CDR1 and CDR2 are SGHKS and YYEKEE (reference sequence). The V end lost 4 bases, the J end lost 6 bases, and 14 bases lay between the germline ends. CDR3 coding DNA: TGTGCCAGCAGCGTAACCGCAGGGGTTCAGCCCCAGCATTTT. Translating gives CASSVTAGVQPQHF.

The J gene is TRBJ1-4, the V gene TRBV12-3 or TRBV12-4; a weak D match, TRBD1 (5 bases). Trimming removed 2 bases at V and 3 bases at J, with 13 bases between. The CDR3 contains 16 residues. CDR3 coding DNA: TGTGCCAGCAGTTTAAGGATAGGGGTGGCTAATGAAAAACTGTTTTTT. Translated: CASSLRIGVANEKLFF.

This clonotype was detected once. The J gene is TRBJ1-2, the V gene TRBV7-9; D is undetermined. Trimming left V 3 bases short and J 1 base short, with 12 bases between. This CDR3 has 15 amino acids. Germline V gene lookup returns CDR1 SEHNR and CDR2 FQNEAQ (reference sequence). CDR3 sequence (DNA): TGTGCCAGCAGCTTGGATGGCGGGTTTAACTATGGCTACACCTTC. It is translated as CASSLDGGFNYGYTF.

The sample holds a few counts of this clonotype. The chain employs TRBV3-1 and TRBJ2-2; D remains unclear. This CDR3 has 14 amino acids. Germline assignment: CDR1 LGHDT and CDR2 YNNKEL (reference sequence). Between the trimmed V and J ends, which lost 6 bases and 6 bases, there was a span of 14 bases. The CDR3 reads CASSYDRASGELFF. CDR3 DNA sequence: TGTGCCAGCAGTTACGACCGAGCGTCCGGGGAGCTGTTTTTT.

The V and J genes are TRBV6-1 and TRBJ2-7; no definite D call. Germline-derived CDR1 and CDR2 are MNHNS and SASEGT. V lost 7 bases and J lost 1, with 8 bases in between. The CDR3 loop spans 12 amino acids. CDR3 amino acids: CASKGSSYEQYF. CDR3 DNA sequence: TGTGCCAGCAAAGGGTCTTCCTACGAGCAGTACTTC.

The chain is built from TRBV20-1 and TRBJ2-4, with 8 nucleotides matching TRBD2. Germline assignment: CDR1 DFQATT and CDR2 SNEGSKA (reference sequence). This CDR3 comprises 14 residues. V gave up 5 bases and J gave up 7 bases; unmatched junction bases: 10. In nucleotides, the CDR3 is TGCAGTGCTTCTGCGGGGGGCGGGGAGAACATTCAGTACTTC. Translation: CSASAGGGENIQYF.

With respect to this clonotype: One end of the junction is discordant with germline, which a read error may explain. V is TRBV18 and J is TRBJ2-4; no clear D gene. Germline-derived CDR1 and CDR2 are KGHSH and LQKENI. This CDR3 is built from 15 residues. The CDR3 reads CAGSFSAQPANIQYF. CDR3 bases: TGTGCCGGCTCATTTTCGGCCCAACCAGCGAACATTCAGTACTTC.

This clonotype was seen only a few times. The V and J genes are TRBV6-5 and TRBJ2-5; D gene ambiguous. With 5 bases removed from V and 5 bases from J, the gap between germline ends came to 18 bases. CDR1 and CDR2 (germline): MNHEY, SVGAGI. This CDR3 region has 15 residues. CDR3 in DNA: TGTGCCAGCAGTCCCCGTGTGGTAGGAGTTGAGACCCAGTACTTC. Encoded protein: CASSPRVVGVETQYF.

The V gene is TRBV20-1, the J gene TRBJ2-7; no firm D call. This CDR3 is 11 amino acids long. V was cut by 6 bases and J by 5 bases, with 11 bases left in between. The V gene's germline CDR1 is DFQATT and CDR2 SNEGSKA (reference sequence). CDR3: CSAISVDEQYF. The CDR3 DNA is TGCAGTGCCATCTCGGTAGACGAGCAGTACTTC.

This clonotype has ten or more counts. Relative to the germline gene, one junction end is altered; a read error may explain this. The V and J genes are TRBV5-1 and TRBJ2-5; D unresolved. Germline V gene data show CDR1 as SGHRS and CDR2 as YFSETQ. This CDR3 spans 11 amino acids. Here the CDR3 reads CASSLVETQYF. The CDR3 nucleotides read TGTGCCAGCAGCTTAGTAGAGACCCAGTACTTC.

The sample holds many counts of this clonotype. The chain couples TRBV13 to TRBJ2-7; D not resolved. Trimming shortened V by 11 bases and J by 2 bases, and 16 bases separated the two germline ends. In germline, CDR1 is PRHDT, CDR2 FYEKMQ (reference sequence). The CDR3 sequence is 13 residues long. The CDR3 DNA reads TGTGCCTCCGGCAGATTTGAAACCTACGAGCAGTACTTC. Residues: CASGRFETYEQYF.

J is TRBJ1-2 and V is TRBV7-9; 7 bases fit TRBD1. Germline assignment: CDR1 SEHNR and CDR2 FQNEAQ (reference sequence). The CDR3 sequence is 16 residues long. V dropped 2 bases and J dropped 0; count of bases not matched to a gene: 6. For the CDR3, the DNA is TGTGCCAGCAGCTTATCCCCGGGACAGACTAACTATGGCTACACCTTC. It is translated as CASSLSPGQTNYGYTF.

This clonotype has ten or more counts. The chain is built from TRBV4-1 and TRBJ2-3; D perhaps matches TRBD2 (5 bases). Germline V gives CDR1 MGHRA, CDR2 YSYEKL. V shed 0 bases and J shed 5 bases, with 6 bases lying between them. The CDR3 covers 13 residues. The CDR3 sequence: CASSQDGRDTQYF. CDR3 coding DNA: TGCGCCAGCAGCCAAGATGGGAGAGATACGCAGTATTTT.

This clonotype came up a few times. V is TRBV14 and J is TRBJ1-1; D might be TRBD1 (5 bases). V was trimmed by 4 bases and J by 7 bases, leaving 10 bases between them. The germline CDR1 and CDR2 sequences are SGHDN and FVKESK. The CDR3 contains 12 residues. CDR3 in amino acids: CASSPRGGEAFF. Written as DNA, the CDR3 is TGTGCCAGCAGCCCAAGGGGCGGTGAAGCTTTCTTT. Filled out from reference TRBV14 and TRBJ1-1, the complete variable domain reads EAGVTQFPSHSVIEKGQTVTLRCDPISGHDNLYWYRRVMGKEIKFLLHFVKESKQDESGMPNNRFLAERTGGTYSTLKVQPAELEDSGVYFCASSPRGGEAFFGQGTRLTVV.

V and J are TRBV4-1 and TRBJ1-2; possibly TRBD1 for D (5 bases). Trimming cost V 4 bases and J 9 bases, with 15 bases left between them. Germline lookup yields CDR1 MGHRA and CDR2 YSYEKL. CDR3 length: 13 amino acids. DNA of the CDR3: TGCGCCAGCAGCCGAACCTCGGGGGGTCGCTACACCTTC. Its translation: CASSRTSGGRYTF.

This clonotype turned up a few times. This chain joins TRBV7-3 and TRBJ1-6, with 12 bases that match TRBD1. This CDR3 comprises 17 residues. Per germline, CDR1 SGHTA and CDR2 FQGTGA. With V trimmed by 8 bases and J by 3 bases, 8 bases remained unmatched. CDR3 sequence (DNA): TGTGCCAGCCGGGACAGGGGGCGCTGGGGCTATAATTCACCCCTCCACTTT. Translated, it gives CASRDRGRWGYNSPLHF.

The chain uses TRBV3-1 and TRBJ2-5, with TRBD1 matching over 9 bases. The DNA end is more similar to TRBJ2-7, so the J call may be wrong. CDR1 is LGHDT and CDR2 is YNNKEL in the germline V gene (reference sequence). The CDR3 covers 16 residues. CDR3 in DNA: TGTGCCAGCAGCCCGGGACAGGGAATATTAAACTACGAGCAGTACTTC. It translates to CASSPGQGILNYEQYF.